Many counts were recorded for the clone carrying this T cell receptor (beta chain). Its antigen is still unknown. The CDR3 end is not reached by the read, which stops 3 residues before it; the germline J gene fills it in. These data come from a study of T cell clonality in common variable immunodeficiency. The study's findings and limits: CVID subjects shared fewer TCRbeta clones than healthy controls did. Fewer deletions and N-nucleotide insertions were reportedly seen in common variable immunodeficiency TCR beta sequences. Compared with healthy controls, CVID subjects showed increased TCRbeta clonality, mostly in about a third.

Unmatched junction bases numbered 11, after V lost 3 bases and J lost 6 bases. This CDR3 region has 17 residues. Germline loops: CDR1 DFQATT, CDR2 SNEGSKA (reference sequence). Diagnosis required reduced IgG, IgA and/or IgM with specific antibody deficiency. Blood came from CVID subjects not ill and not taking immunomodulatory or immunosuppressive medication. Sequencing used immunoSEQ multiplex PCR; TCRdb keeps in-frame clones, though not all of them. The table lists about 34,000 clones, with no singletons. The rearrangement joins TRBV20-1 to TRBJ2-1, with 13 positions matching TRBD2. The clonotype originates from a human donor with common variable immunodeficiency. The sequencing sample was made of peripheral blood mononuclear cells. The sequenced CDR3 bases are TGCAGTGCTAGTTCTTGGACTAGCGGGAGTTGGGGCAATGAG. Residues: CSASSWTSGSWGNE. The complete CDR3 protein is CSASSWTSGSWGNEQFF.